The next 30 T cell receptor beta chains were all read from a single sample in a study of blood T cell repertoires in COVID-19. Produced via immunoSEQ multiplex PCR; TCRdb's table is partial and in-frame only. The profile covers 200,000 or so clones, with roughly 81% appearing a single time and 5% to 6.5% taken by the ten largest. Sequenced material: peripheral blood. These receptor sequences come from a woman in her seventies with active or convalescent COVID-19.

The V and J genes are TRBV11-1 and TRBJ2-1; 8 bases align to TRBD2. This CDR3 has 16 amino acids. J lost 3 bases, V lost 5 bases, and 9 bases had no gene match. Germline V lookup: CDR1 SGHAT, CDR2 FQDESV (reference sequence). The CDR3 here is CASSGGTRGYYNEQFF. CDR3 nucleotide sequence: TGTGCCAGCAGCGGAGGGACTAGAGGATACTACAATGAGCAGTTCTTC.

This clone came up once. The J gene is TRBJ2-1, the V gene TRBV13; TRBD1 might be the D (6 bases). V lost 5 bases to trimming and J lost 5 bases, with 19 bases between them. The CDR3 contains 16 residues. Germline V gene data show CDR1 as PRHDT and CDR2 as FYEKMQ (reference sequence). CDR3 sequence: CASSPRGGVGHNEQFF. The CDR3 nucleotides are TGTGCCAGCAGCCCCAGAGGGGGAGTGGGGCACAATGAGCAGTTCTTC.

J is TRBJ2-2 and V is TRBV5-1; 13 bases match TRBD2. The CDR3 contains 16 residues. V was clipped by 5 bases and J by 9 bases; unmatched bases: 10. The germline V gene encodes CDR1 SGHRS and CDR2 YFSETQ. The CDR3 protein is CASRLGTSGTRRELFF. The CDR3 nucleotides read TGCGCCAGCAGACTAGGGACTAGCGGGACCCGGAGGGAGCTGTTTTTT.

J is TRBJ2-3 and V is TRBV5-1, with 7 bases lining up with TRBD2. The junction had 8 bases not matched to a gene; V was cut back by 4 bases and J by 6 bases. The CDR3 runs 14 residues. Per germline, CDR1 SGHRS and CDR2 YFSETQ. CDR3 in amino acids: CASSPGTIADTQYF. The DNA of the CDR3 is TGCGCCAGCAGCCCTGGGACTATAGCGGATACGCAGTATTTT.

Only a few counts were recorded for this clone. Written as DNA, the CDR3 is TGTGCCAGCAGCGTCGCTCAGGTGCAGGGGGCCGATTCACCCCTCCACTTT. Its protein product is CASSVAQVQGADSPLHF. This chain links TRBV9 with TRBJ1-6, with 8 bases that match TRBD1. This CDR3 region has 17 residues. Germline V gene lookup returns CDR1 SGDLS and CDR2 YYNGEE. V lost 2 bases and J lost 8; bases outside the gene matches: 12.

The genes are TRBV7-3 and TRBJ2-3, with TRBD2 matching 14 bases. Germline lookup yields CDR1 SGHTA and CDR2 FQGTGA. The J segment lost 5 bases and the V segment lost 5 bases, leaving 9 bases of the junction unmatched. The CDR3 contains 17 residues. For the CDR3, the DNA is TGTGCCAGCAGCGCCAGACTAGCGGGAGGGCCGGAAGATACGCAGTATTTT. As protein: CASSARLAGGPEDTQYF.

The chain carries TRBV5-1 and TRBJ2-7, with TRBD1 identical over 10 bases. The V gene end was trimmed by 4 bases and the J gene end by 4 bases; junction bases not matched to a gene: 5. CDR3 length equals 14 residues. Germline CDR1 reads SGHRS; CDR2 reads YFSETQ. CDR3 residues: CASSPGTGEYEQYF. The CDR3 bases are TGCGCCAGCAGCCCCGGGACAGGGGAATACGAGCAGTACTTC. Supplemented by reference TRBV5-1 and TRBJ2-7, the full variable domain reads KAGVTQTPRYLIKTRGQQVTLSCSPISGHRSVSWYQQTPGQGLQFLFEYFSETQRNKGNFPGRFSGRQFSNSRSEMNVSTLELGDSALYLCASSPGTGEYEQYFGPGTRLTVT.

This chain links TRBV19 with TRBJ1-2; 10 bases align to TRBD1. Germline V CDR1 and CDR2: LNHDA, SQIVND (reference sequence). Trimming at V came to 1 base and at J to 4 bases, leaving 9 bases not matched to a gene. The CDR3 has 17 amino acids. CDR3 sequence: CASSIAPTGQGSYGYTF. The CDR3, as DNA: TGTGCCAGTAGTATAGCCCCAACGGGACAGGGGAGCTATGGCTACACCTTC.

This chain connects TRBV2 to TRBJ1-2; D is possibly TRBD1 (5 bases). This CDR3 has 12 residues. V was pared by 3 bases and J by 7 bases, with 9 bases between. Germline CDR1 is SNHLY and CDR2 is FYNNEI. CDR3 sequence: CASSEVGGGYTF. Here the CDR3 DNA reads TGTGCCAGCAGTGAGGTGGGGGGTGGCTACACCTTC.

The chain employs TRBV5-1 and TRBJ2-7; possible D gene TRBD1, 6 bases. The CDR3 has 13 residues. Germline assignment: CDR1 SGHRS and CDR2 YFSETQ. The V and J ends lost 0 bases and 6 bases respectively, with 10 bases between them. The chain's CDR3 is CASSLAQDSEQYF. In DNA, the CDR3 is TGCGCCAGCAGCTTGGCCCAGGACAGCGAGCAGTACTTC.

This sequence joins TRBV2 and TRBJ2-7, with D unresolved. This CDR3 spans 14 amino acids. V was clipped by 6 bases and J by 2 bases, with 14 bases between them. CDR1 and CDR2 (germline): SNHLY, FYNNEI. CDR3 sequence reads: CASSFRDLTYEQYF. DNA of the CDR3: TGTGCCAGCAGCTTTCGAGACTTAACCTACGAGCAGTACTTC.

The chain couples TRBV28 to TRBJ2-1, with D tentatively TRBD2 (7 bases). The V and J ends lost 4 bases and 2 bases respectively, with 18 bases between them. CDR1 and CDR2 (germline): MDHEN, SYDVKM. The CDR3 has 17 residues. The CDR3 nucleotides are TGTGCCAGCAGTTCCGTCTGGAGGGGGGGCACCTACAATGAGCAGTTCTTC. Protein: CASSSVWRGGTYNEQFF.

The J gene is TRBJ2-3, the V gene TRBV20-1; tentatively, D is TRBD1 (5 bases). CDR1 DFQATT and CDR2 SNEGSKA come from the germline V gene (reference sequence). The V end was cut by 3 bases, the J end by 10 bases, with 17 bases between. This CDR3 region has 13 residues. The CDR3 region has the DNA TGCAGTGCTAGTTCGATCGAAGGGGCCCCGCAGTATTTT. Translated: CSASSIEGAPQYF.

The chain joins TRBV6-5 to TRBJ1-1; 7 bases agree with TRBD1. Per germline, CDR1 MNHEY and CDR2 SVGAGI. The CDR3 runs to 15 residues. V gave up 0 bases and J gave up 0 bases; unmatched junction bases: 1. The CDR3 loop reads CASSYSGQMNTEAFF. The CDR3 nucleotides are TGTGCCAGCAGTTACTCGGGACAGATGAACACTGAAGCTTTCTTT.

The chain joins TRBV19 to TRBJ2-1; 10 bases line up with TRBD1. The junction had 14 bases not matched to a gene; V was cut back by 10 bases and J by 8 bases. The length of the CDR3 is 15 residues. Germline CDR1 reads LNHDA; CDR2 reads SQIVND (reference sequence). CDR3: CATSPRWTGGDEQFF. The CDR3 bases are TGTGCCACTTCTCCTCGGTGGACAGGGGGGGATGAGCAGTTCTTC.

This chain connects TRBV18 to TRBJ1-1; maybe TRBD1 (5 bases). The CDR3 contains 12 residues. CDR1 is KGHSH, CDR2 LQKENI, per germline. Trimming took 2 bases from V and 8 from J, leaving 9 bases between them. The CDR3 region is CASSPTGGEAFF. The CDR3 DNA reads as TGTGCCAGCTCACCAACGGGGGGGGAAGCTTTCTTT.

The rearrangement links TRBV28 to TRBJ2-7; 14 nucleotides line up with TRBD2. Germline V gives CDR1 MDHEN, CDR2 SYDVKM. The CDR3 totals 16 residues. The trim removed 7 bases at V and 4 bases at J, leaving 9 bases unmatched. CDR3 DNA sequence: TGTGCCAGCACTACAGGGGGACTAGCGGGAGTATACGAGCAGTACTTC. This translates into CASTTGGLAGVYEQYF.

The V and J genes are TRBV18 and TRBJ1-2; 8 bases map to TRBD1. The germline gives CDR1 KGHSH, CDR2 LQKENI. The V segment lost 3 bases and the J segment 7 bases; nucleotides outside the gene matches: 4. The CDR3 contains 13 residues. The CDR3 DNA is TGTGCCAGCTCACCGACAGGGGCGAGTGGCTACACCTTC. Its protein is CASSPTGASGYTF.

The CDR3 DNA sequence: TGTGCCAGTAGTATAGCGAGGGGGCGAGGCTACACCTTC. It translates to CASSIARGRGYTF. The chain has TRBV19 and TRBJ1-2; 7 bases agree with TRBD1. Germline-derived CDR1 and CDR2 are LNHDA and SQIVND (reference sequence). The length of the CDR3 is 13 residues. J was trimmed by 8 bases and V by 1 base; bases with no gene match: 4.

The J gene is TRBJ2-7, the V gene TRBV4-1, with 10 bases fitting TRBD1. Germline assignment: CDR1 MGHRA and CDR2 YSYEKL. V dropped 1 base and J dropped 6; count of bases not matched to a gene: 9. The CDR3 loop spans 16 amino acids. CDR3 bases: TGCGCCAGCAGCCAAGGATTGTGGGACAGGGGCTTCGAGCAGTACTTC. Translation gives CASSQGLWDRGFEQYF.

V gene TRBV6-5 combines with J gene TRBJ2-7; 9 bases fit TRBD1. This CDR3 spans 15 amino acids. Per germline, CDR1 MNHEY and CDR2 SVGAGI. After removal of 7 bases from V and 3 bases from J, the junction contained 10 bases not matched to a gene. CDR3 bases: TGTGCCAGCACTATGGACAGGGGATCTTTCTACGAGCAGTACTTC. Translated: CASTMDRGSFYEQYF.

The chain recombines TRBV18 with TRBJ2-7; 9 bases line up with TRBD1. The CDR3 is 13 amino acids. Germline trimming cut 2 bases from V and 6 bases from J; bases unmatched to any gene: 2. Looked up from germline, CDR1 is KGHSH and CDR2 is LQKENI. CDR3 amino acids: CASSPDRGFEQYF. The CDR3 DNA reads as TGTGCCAGCTCACCAGACAGGGGGTTCGAGCAGTACTTC.

The chain recombines TRBV27 with TRBJ2-7; 7 nucleotides agree with TRBD1. Germline V gene sequence: CDR1 MNHEY, CDR2 SMNVEV (reference sequence). CDR3 length equals 14 residues. Losses at the gene ends were 4 bases for V and 2 bases for J; bases not matched to a gene: 5. CDR3 DNA sequence: TGTGCCAGCAGTTCGGGGACAGCTCCCTACGAGCAGTACTTC. It translates to CASSSGTAPYEQYF.

The V gene is TRBV18, the J gene TRBJ2-5, with D perhaps matching TRBD2 (5 bases). There are 14 residues in the CDR3. The V gene lost 0 bases and the J gene lost 4 bases, with 9 bases spanning the gap. Germline V gives CDR1 KGHSH, CDR2 LQKENI. The CDR3 sequence is CASSPPLGGETQYF. CDR3 sequence (DNA): TGTGCCAGCTCACCACCTCTCGGAGGAGAGACCCAGTACTTC. Supplemented by reference TRBV18 and TRBJ2-5, the full variable domain reads NAGVMQNPRHLVRRRGQEARLRCSPMKGHSHVYWYRQLPEEGLKFMVYLQKENIIDESGMPKERFSAEFPKEGPSILRIQQVVRGDSAAYFCASSPPLGGETQYFGPGTRLLVL.

The genes are TRBV28 and TRBJ1-1; 10 nucleotides line up with TRBD1. Germline V gene sequence: CDR1 MDHEN, CDR2 SYDVKM. V shed 3 bases, J shed 6 bases, and the junction held 10 bases outside the gene matches. The CDR3 extends over 16 amino acids. The CDR3 here is CASSFSPGQGKAEAFF. In nucleotides, the CDR3 is TGTGCCAGCAGTTTCTCGCCGGGACAGGGGAAAGCTGAAGCTTTCTTT.

This sequence joins TRBV12-3 or TRBV12-4 and TRBJ1-1; D gene unclear. The length of the CDR3 is 13 residues. Trimming pared 2 bases from V and 5 bases from J, leaving 9 bases between. CDR3 protein: CASSLFTRTEAFF. CDR3 nucleotides: TGTGCCAGCAGTTTATTCACGAGGACTGAAGCTTTCTTT.

The chain joins TRBV11-3 to TRBJ2-7; 10 nucleotides align to TRBD1. Germline V gives CDR1 SGHNT, CDR2 YENEEA. Trimming took 3 bases from V and 3 from J; bases not matched to a gene: 8. CDR3 length equals 16 residues. The CDR3, as DNA: TGTGCCAGCAGCTTGGCCGGGACAGGGGCACACTACGAGCAGTACTTC. Translating gives CASSLAGTGAHYEQYF. Using reference TRBV11-3 and TRBJ2-7 for the parts outside the CDR3, the full variable domain is EAGVVQSPRYKIIEKKQPVAFWCNPISGHNTLYWYLQNLGQGPELLIRYENEEAVDDSQLPKDRFSAERLKGVDSTLKIQPAELGDSAVYLCASSLAGTGAHYEQYFGPGTRLTVT.

The chain joins TRBV19 to TRBJ2-2; 16 nucleotides align to TRBD2. CDR1 and CDR2 from the germline V gene are LNHDA and SQIVND (reference sequence). CDR3 length: 20 amino acids. The ends lost 3 bases at V and 4 bases at J; junction bases unmatched: 11. This chain's CDR3 is CASSMGGLAGGPGSTGELFF. For the CDR3, the DNA is TGTGCCAGTAGTATGGGGGGACTAGCGGGAGGGCCTGGGAGCACCGGGGAGCTGTTTTTT. Together with reference TRBV19 and TRBJ2-2, the CDR3 gives the full variable domain: DGGITQSPKYLFRKEGQNVTLSCEQNLNHDAMYWYRQDPGQGLRLIYYSQIVNDFQKGDIAEGYSVSREKKESFPLTVTSAQKNPTAFYLCASSMGGLAGGPGSTGELFFGEGSRLTVL.

The rearrangement joins TRBV9 to TRBJ2-7; D is perhaps TRBD2 (5 bases). V lost 4 bases, J lost 6 bases, and 17 bases lay in between. The CDR3 loop spans 14 amino acids. Germline V CDR1 and CDR2: SGDLS, YYNGEE. The DNA of the CDR3 is TGTGCCAGCAGCTTCCGAGTTGGCGGAGGCGAGCAGTACTTC. As protein: CASSFRVGGGEQYF.

This sequence joins TRBV2 and TRBJ2-1; TRBD2 matches at 10 bases. This CDR3 has 14 amino acids. V was pared by 10 bases and J by 10 bases, with 13 bases of the junction left unmatched. CDR1 and CDR2 (germline): SNHLY, FYNNEI. The CDR3 here is CATKGLAGVKEQFF. The CDR3 DNA sequence: TGTGCCACCAAAGGGCTAGCGGGAGTAAAGGAGCAGTTCTTC.